This is a list of T cell receptor beta chains from one sample in a study of shared clonotypes between healthy human individuals. Libraries were prepared by immunoSEQ multiplex PCR; TCRdb keeps only in-frame clonotypes and omits some of them. The sample records 300,000 to 350,000 clones, about 73% being singletons. Sequenced material: memory CD4+ T cells sorted from blood. Source of these receptors: a man younger than 45 in good health. Each CDR3 is given with its conserved first and last residue. The D gene is left open where the match is weak. Size is stated for part of the rows, as once, few or many counts, or as a class when the clone is expanded.

v_call	d_call	clone_size	j_call	cdr3_nt	cdr3_aa
TRBV19	TRBD2	once	TRBJ2-1	TGTGCCAGTAGTCGAGGACTAGCCTTAGGATCCTACAATGAGCAGTTCTTC	CASSRGLALGSYNEQFF
TRBV5-1	.	.	TRBJ1-4	TGCGCCAGCAGCTTGGTCGGGACAACTAATGAAAAACTGTTTTTT	CASSLVGTTNEKLFF
TRBV23-1	.	.	TRBJ2-1	TGCGCCAGCAGTCAGGCTAGGCGGTCCTACAATGAGCAGTTCTTC	CASSQARRSYNEQFF
TRBV6-1	.	.	TRBJ2-6	TGTGCCAGCAGTAAGAGAGGGTCTGGGGCCAACGTCCTGACTTTC	CASSKRGSGANVLTF
TRBV2	.	few	TRBJ1-5	TGTGCCAGCACCGCGTCGGGTGGCAATCAGCCCCAGCATTTT	CASTASGGNQPQHF
TRBV2	TRBD1	.	TRBJ1-5	TGTGCCAGCAGTGGCACCCGACAGGGCTGGCAGCCCCAGCATTTT	CASSGTRQGWQPQHF
TRBV13	TRBD2	.	TRBJ2-7	TGTGCCAGCAGCCCCCGGACTAGCCGCGAGCAGTACTTC	CASSPRTSREQYF
TRBV28	.	.	TRBJ2-5	TGTGCCAGCAGGGGGGTGTTAGAGACCCAGTACTTC	CASRGVLETQYF
TRBV6-1	.	few	TRBJ1-2	TGTGCCAGCAGTGAAGCGCCAGGGCTTGGCTACACCTTC	CASSEAPGLGYTF
TRBV5-6	.	.	TRBJ2-7	TGTGCCAGCAGCCCCACAGGCTCCTACGAGCAGTACTTC	CASSPTGSYEQYF
TRBV5-8	TRBD1	.	TRBJ1-5	TGTGCCAGCAGCAGTGGACAGGGAGGAGGGCAGCCCCAGCATTTT	CASSSGQGGGQPQHF
TRBV7-9	.	.	TRBJ2-5	TGTGCCAGCAGCTTCCCAGGGTCTGGATCTGAGACCCAGTACTTC	CASSFPGSGSETQYF
TRBV28	TRBD2	.	TRBJ2-7	TGTGCCAGCAGTGCACCCGGGACTAGCGGGAGCAACGAGCAGTACTTC	CASSAPGTSGSNEQYF
TRBV11-2	.	.	TRBJ2-7	TGTGCCAGCAGCTTAGATGCTGCGCTCCACGAGCAGTACTTC	CASSLDAALHEQYF
TRBV19	TRBD2	.	TRBJ2-7	TGTGCCAGTAGTCGGGGAGGGCCGTCCTACGAGCAGTACTTC	CASSRGGPSYEQYF
TRBV7-3	TRBD2	.	TRBJ2-2	TGTGCCAGCAGCCAACTAAAAACTAGCGGGAGGGGGACCGGGGAGCTGTTTTTT	CASSQLKTSGRGTGELFF
TRBV23-1	.	.	TRBJ2-7	TGCGCCAGCAGTCAACCCCCGAAAGCGGGTCGACAGTACGAGCAGTACTTC	CASSQPPKAGRQYEQYF
TRBV5-1	TRBD2	.	TRBJ2-7	TGCGCCAGCAGCTTGGAGGTAGCGGGAGTTTATTCCCCCTACACCTACGAGCAGTACTTC	CASSLEVAGVYSPYTYEQYF
TRBV2	.	.	TRBJ2-1	TGTGCCAGCACCCAAGGGGATGAGCAGTTCTTC	CASTQGDEQFF
TRBV29-1	.	.	TRBJ2-3	TGCAGCGTTATCAGGGACACAGATACGCAGTATTTT	CSVIRDTDTQYF
TRBV9	TRBD2	.	TRBJ2-7	TGTGCCAGCAGCGTAGCTCCCACAGTTCTAGCGGGAGCGGGGGAGCAGTACTTC	CASSVAPTVLAGAGEQYF
TRBV2	.	.	TRBJ1-5	TGTGCCAGCAGTGTGGTGGGTCAGCCCCAGCATTTT	CASSVVGQPQHF
TRBV5-1	.	.	TRBJ2-5	TGCGCCAGCAGCTTCGGGACAACCGAAGAGACCCAGTACTTC	CASSFGTTEETQYF
TRBV30	TRBD2	.	TRBJ2-1	TGTGCCTGGAGTTCCGGGACTAGCATCTATGAGCAGTTCTTC	CAWSSGTSIYEQFF
TRBV6-5	TRBD2	.	TRBJ2-5	TGTGCCAGTAGGACTAGCGGGAGAATGGAGACCCAGTACTTC	CASRTSGRMETQYF
TRBV7-8	.	few	TRBJ2-5	TGTGCCAGCAGCCAGCCGGGAGATGGGGGGGAGACCCAGTACTTC	CASSQPGDGGETQYF
TRBV2	TRBD1	.	TRBJ2-7	TGTGCCAGAAGAGGACAGGGTGCCTACGAGCAGTACTTC	CARRGQGAYEQYF
TRBV5-1	TRBD2	few	TRBJ2-3	TGCGCCAGCACTTCTGAACTAGCGGTGCTGGATACGCAGTATTTT	CASTSELAVLDTQYF
TRBV5-4	.	few	TRBJ2-3	TGTGCCAGCAGCTTGGGGTTGTCTTCCCCGACTAGCACAGATACGCAGTATTTT	CASSLGLSSPTSTDTQYF
TRBV5-1	.	once	TRBJ2-4	TGCGCCAGCAGCTTGGAAGGGGACGGAATTCAGTACTTC	CASSLEGDGIQYF
TRBV14	TRBD2	.	TRBJ2-5	TGTGCCAGCAGCCAAGATTTTGGGACTAGCGGGGGGCGGAAGACCCAGTACTTC	CASSQDFGTSGGRKTQYF
TRBV2	.	.	TRBJ1-1	TGTGCGAGGTCAGGGAACACTGAAGCTTTCTTT	CARSGNTEAFF
TRBV5-4	TRBD2	.	TRBJ2-2	TGTGCCAGCAGCTCAAAATCGGGACTAGTCACCGGGGAGCTGTTTTTT	CASSSKSGLVTGELFF
TRBV7-9	TRBD1	once	TRBJ2-4	TGTGCCAGCAGCTTAGGCGACAGGGGGGCCAAAAACATTCAGTACTTC	CASSLGDRGAKNIQYF
TRBV5-1	TRBD2	few	TRBJ2-3	TGCGCCAGCAGCTCTGAGGGACTAGCGGGAGAGTTCACTAGCACAGATACGCAGTATTTT	CASSSEGLAGEFTSTDTQYF
TRBV7-2	.	.	TRBJ1-4	TGTGCCAGCAGCACCCGGTTGGGTGAAAAACTGTTTTTT	CASSTRLGEKLFF
TRBV7-8	.	.	TRBJ2-1	TGTGCCAGTACTCACTTGAGCTCCTACAATGAGCAGTTCTTC	CASTHLSSYNEQFF
TRBV5-1	TRBD2	many	TRBJ2-5	TGCGCCAGCAGGATGGGACTAGCGGGAGTAGAGACCCAGTACTTC	CASRMGLAGVETQYF
TRBV21-1	.	once	TRBJ2-2	TGTGCCAGCAGCAAACACAACACCGGGGAGCTGTTTTTT	CASSKHNTGELFF
TRBV13	.	.	TRBJ2-7	TGTGCCAGCAGCCTCGCTACCTACGAGCAGTACTTC	CASSLATYEQYF
TRBV25-1	TRBD1	.	TRBJ2-1	TGTGCCAGCAGAGGAGAAAGATCCGGGACAGGCTCCTACAATGAGCAGTTCTTC	CASRGERSGTGSYNEQFF